A selection of T cell receptor beta chains follows, all from one sample in a study of cytomegalovirus exposure and HLA in healthy donors. Clones were sequenced by immunoSEQ multiplex PCR, and TCRdb holds only the in-frame ones, with some missing. The data contain around 100,000 clones, almost 85% of them singletons. The sample comprised PBMCs. The receptor source for this set is a woman between 18 and 29 years old in good health and CMV-seropositive. The CDR3 runs from the conserved cysteine through the conserved F or W. The D gene is left open where the match is weak. The listing skips clone size in some rows; elsewhere it reads once, few, many or a size class.

>TRBJ2-2|TRBV7-9|.|.
CASSVPGLNTGELFF
TGTGCCAGCAGCGTCCCGGGACTTAACACCGGGGAGCTGTTTTTT
>TRBJ1-1|TRBV27|once|.
CASSFNSMNTEAFF
TGTGCCAGCAGTTTTAATAGCATGAACACTGAAGCTTTCTTT
>TRBJ2-7|TRBV10-3|.|TRBD2
CAISDPGTSTSYEQYF
TGTGCCATCAGCGACCCTGGGACTAGCACCTCCTACGAGCAGTACTTC
>TRBJ2-1|TRBV27|.|.
CASSSVILTLYNEQFF
TGTGCCAGCAGTTCCGTAATTCTCACCCTATACAATGAGCAGTTCTTC
>TRBJ1-1|TRBV19|.|.
CASSWGPLASQAFF
TGTGCCAGTAGTTGGGGGCCTCTTGCCTCTCAAGCTTTCTTT
>TRBJ2-7|TRBV7-2|.|.
CASSSGYGGVEQYF
TGTGCCAGCAGCTCAGGATATGGGGGCGTCGAGCAGTACTTC
>TRBJ1-4|TRBV5-6|.|TRBD1
CASTSRDRPTNEKLFF
TGTGCCAGCACCTCCCGGGACAGACCAACTAATGAAAAACTGTTTTTT
>TRBJ2-7|TRBV28|.|.
CASSLTQQPSYEQYF
TGTGCCAGCAGTTTAACACAGCAACCGTCCTACGAGCAGTACTTC
>TRBJ1-2|TRBV28|.|TRBD1
CASRDDRAYTF
TGTGCCAGCAGAGATGACAGGGCCTACACCTTC
>TRBJ2-3|TRBV20-1|.|.
CSASSRDTQYF
TGCAGTGCTAGCTCGAGAGATACGCAGTATTTT
>TRBJ2-1|TRBV5-1|few|TRBD2
CASSPRLAGFGSEQFF
TGCGCCAGCAGCCCTCGACTAGCGGGGTTCGGAAGTGAGCAGTTCTTC
>TRBJ2-1|TRBV7-3|.|.
CASSLYRGNEQFF
TGTGCCAGCAGCTTATATCGGGGCAATGAGCAGTTCTTC
>TRBJ1-1|TRBV6-5|.|.
CASSSQANTEAFF
TGTGCCAGCAGTTCTCAGGCAAACACTGAAGCTTTCTTT